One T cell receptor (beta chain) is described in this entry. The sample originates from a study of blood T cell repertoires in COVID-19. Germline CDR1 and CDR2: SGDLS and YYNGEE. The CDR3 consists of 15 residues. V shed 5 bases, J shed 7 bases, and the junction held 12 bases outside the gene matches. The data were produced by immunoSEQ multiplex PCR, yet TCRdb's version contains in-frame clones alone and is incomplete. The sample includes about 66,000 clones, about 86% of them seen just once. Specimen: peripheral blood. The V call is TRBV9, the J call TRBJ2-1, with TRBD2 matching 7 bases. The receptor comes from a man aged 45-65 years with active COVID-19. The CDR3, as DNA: TGTGCCAGCAGTCCAGCGGGAACAGCAGGTAATGAGCAGTTCTTC. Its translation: CASSPAGTAGNEQFF.